This record covers a single TCR beta chain. What it binds is unknown. The data were produced by immunoSEQ multiplex PCR, yet TCRdb's version contains in-frame clones alone and is incomplete. The table records more than 30,000 clones, about nine tenths of them present only once. This record comes from a study of T cells after posttransplantation cyclophosphamide. The naive gate required viable CD3+CD4+ or CD3+CD8+ cells with CCR7+CD45RA+CD45RO-CD95-CD27+CD28+ phenotype. Study observations and caveats: After PTCy, TRB diversity resembled that of CNI/methotrexate controls. Skin or GI-infiltrating T cells shared few TRB sequences with blood.

V was clipped by 8 bases and J by 0 bases, with 9 bases between them. The CDR3 totals 13 residues. Germline V gives CDR1 MNHEY, CDR2 SMNVEV (reference sequence). The sequencing input was naive CD4+ T cells sorted from PBMCs. The source is a woman aged 55-70 years in good health, CMV-negative, and a related stem cell transplant donor. The V gene is TRBV27, the J gene TRBJ2-3; D ambiguous. As DNA, the CDR3 is TGTGCCAGCCGGTTGCCTAGCACAGATACGCAGTATTTT. Encoded protein: CASRLPSTDTQYF.